These 21 T cell receptor beta chains were sequenced from one sample in a study of regulatory T cells in long-lasting Graves disease. Described time point: newly diagnosed GD, antithyroid drugs for less than 3 months. Generation of the TCR library employed RNA extracted from PBMCs. Arm-PCR of CDR3 regions and iRepertoire HTBI primers were the basis on which TCR beta libraries were built. TCRdb independently ran MiXCR on the multiplex PCR reads; one entry per CDR3 protein. The data show 300,000 to 400,000 distinct CDR3 sequences, less than 20% seen once. The input for sequencing was peripheral blood mononuclear cells (PBMCs), taken at new diagnosis, from a patient treated with antithyroid drugs. These receptors all stem from a female donor with Graves disease.

V gene TRBV7-9 combines with J gene TRBJ1-2; TRBD1 is a possible D gene (5 bases). V dropped 5 bases and J dropped 5 bases, with 15 bases sitting between them. Germline V lookup: CDR1 SEHNR, CDR2 FQNEAQ (reference sequence). This CDR3 has 14 residues. CDR3 coding DNA: TGTGCCAGCAGCCCTAGATCAGGGTTATATGGCTACACCTTC. It yields the protein CASSPRSGLYGYTF.

Ten or more counts support this clonotype. The chain has TRBV7-9 and TRBJ1-1; D gene ambiguous. Germline V gene data show CDR1 as SEHNR and CDR2 as FQNEAQ (reference sequence). The V end lost 7 bases, the J end lost 8 bases, and 11 bases lay between the germline ends. The CDR3 loop spans 11 amino acids. As DNA, the CDR3 is TGTGCCAGCATCAAGGCCCCCGAAGCTTTCTTT. This encodes CASIKAPEAFF.

There are a few counts of this clonotype. This rearrangement joins TRBV7-9 to TRBJ2-3; maybe TRBD1 (5 bases). Germline V gene data show CDR1 as SEHNR and CDR2 as FQNEAQ (reference sequence). The CDR3 extends over 13 amino acids. Trimming pared 5 bases from V and 8 bases from J, leaving 14 bases between. Here the CDR3 reads CASSPIRVSTQYF. CDR3 sequence (DNA): TGTGCCAGCAGCCCAATCAGGGTTAGTACGCAGTATTTT.

This clonotype was detected only a few times. The rearrangement links TRBV20-1 to TRBJ2-3; 11 nucleotides align to TRBD2. CDR1 and CDR2 from the germline V gene are DFQATT and SNEGSKA (reference sequence). The CDR3 covers 15 residues. V gave up 3 bases and J gave up 2 bases; unmatched junction bases: 4. CDR3 bases: TGCAGTGCTAGCGGGACTAGCGGATACACAGATACGCAGTATTTT. As protein: CSASGTSGYTDTQYF.

Many counts were recorded for this clonotype. In DNA form, the CDR3 reads TGTGCCAGCAGTTTACTAGCGGGGCCGGATGAGCAGTTCTTC. Residues: CASSLLAGPDEQFF. J is TRBJ2-1 and V is TRBV12-3 or TRBV12-4; 9 nucleotides match TRBD2. Germline trimming cut 2 bases from V and 8 bases from J; bases unmatched to any gene: 4. This CDR3 is 14 amino acids long.

This clonotype was observed at least ten times. V usage is TRBV24-1 and J usage is TRBJ1-1; the D gene is possibly TRBD1 (5 bases). Germline loops: CDR1 KGHDR, CDR2 SFDVKD. V was clipped by 3 bases and J by 4 bases, with 8 bases between them. CDR3 length: 13 amino acids. CDR3 protein: CATSDGRGTEAFF. The DNA of the CDR3 is TGTGCCACCAGTGATGGGAGGGGCACTGAAGCTTTCTTT.

For this clonotype: An end of the junction does not agree with germline; a read error may underlie this. This rearrangement joins TRBV4-2 to TRBJ1-2; a possible D gene is TRBD1 (5 bases). This CDR3 contains 11 residues. CDR1 is LGHNA and CDR2 is YNFKEQ in the germline V gene. This CDR3 is CASSQDGPGLF. DNA for the CDR3: TGTGCCAGCAGCCAAGACGGCCCGGGGCTCTTC.

This clonotype was detected ten times or more. The chain uses TRBV14 and TRBJ1-4; D remains unclear. Germline V gene lookup returns CDR1 SGHDN and CDR2 FVKESK. V was cut by 5 bases and J by 10 bases, with 20 bases left in between. The CDR3 runs 15 residues. CDR3 amino acids: CASSNEPGGIRKLFF. DNA of the CDR3: TGTGCCAGCAGCAACGAACCGGGAGGGATTAGAAAACTGTTTTTT. Drawing the rest from reference TRBV14 and TRBJ1-4, the complete variable domain is EAGVTQFPSHSVIEKGQTVTLRCDPISGHDNLYWYRRVMGKEIKFLLHFVKESKQDESGMPNNRFLAERTGGTYSTLKVQPAELEDSGVYFCASSNEPGGIRKLFFGSGTQLSVL.

This clonotype was counted a few times. CDR3 sequence (DNA): TGTGCCTGCGCCGATGTCACAGCACAGGGGGCTTACGAGCAGTACTTC. Translating gives CACADVTAQGAYEQYF. The chain joins TRBV30 to TRBJ2-3; TRBD1 matches 9 bases. The J call is uncertain, as TRBJ2-7 better fits the DNA end. The V gene's germline CDR1 is GTSNPN and CDR2 SVGIG (reference sequence). This CDR3 is built from 16 residues.

This chain uses TRBV24-1 with TRBJ2-5; TRBD2 agrees at 14 bases. Germline CDR1 reads KGHDR; CDR2 reads SFDVKD. The CDR3 consists of 16 residues. The junction had 11 bases not matched to a gene; V was cut back by 4 bases and J by 11 bases. CDR3 protein: CATSDPGLAGVGEQYF. The CDR3 bases are TGTGCCACCAGTGACCCGGGACTAGCGGGAGTCGGTGAGCAGTACTTC.

This clonotype was seen ten or more times. The gene calls are TRBV5-1 and TRBJ1-1; D not certain. The germline V and J ends were trimmed by 7 bases and 0 bases, with 10 bases remaining between them. From germline, CDR1 is SGHRS and CDR2 YFSETQ. CDR3 length: 13 residues. The CDR3 sequence: CASGLRVNTEAFF. In DNA form, the CDR3 reads TGCGCCAGCGGACTTAGGGTGAACACTGAAGCTTTCTTT. The variable domain in full, with the rest retrieved from reference TRBV5-1 and TRBJ1-1, is KAGVTQTPRYLIKTRGQQVTLSCSPISGHRSVSWYQQTPGQGLQFLFEYFSETQRNKGNFPGRFSGRQFSNSRSEMNVSTLELGDSALYLCASGLRVNTEAFFGQGTRLTVV.

The J gene is TRBJ1-2, the V gene TRBV3-1, with D uncertain. This CDR3 has 14 residues. V was shortened by 3 bases and J by 6 bases, with 14 bases between the two germline ends. Per the germline V gene, CDR1 is LGHDT and CDR2 is YNNKEL (reference sequence). The CDR3 here is CASSHPSVADGYTF. The CDR3 region has the DNA TGTGCCAGCAGCCACCCGTCGGTCGCCGATGGCTACACCTTC. The full variable domain, rest sourced from reference TRBV3-1 and TRBJ1-2, is DTAVSQTPKYLVTQMGNDKSIKCEQNLGHDTMYWYKQDSKKFLKIMFSYNNKELIINETVPNRFSPKSPDKAHLNLHINSLELGDSAVYFCASSHPSVADGYTFGSGTRLTVV.

Many counts were recorded for this clonotype. V usage is TRBV20-1 and J usage is TRBJ2-3, with 7 bases matching TRBD2. The CDR3 consists of 16 residues. The V and J ends lost 0 bases and 5 bases, in that order; junction bases with no gene match: 11. Per germline, CDR1 DFQATT and CDR2 SNEGSKA (reference sequence). Written as DNA, the CDR3 is TGCAGTGCTAGAGATATGGGGGAGGGCCTGGGAGATACGCAGTATTTT. Its protein product is CSARDMGEGLGDTQYF.

The rearrangement uses TRBV27 and TRBJ1-2; 7 nucleotides match TRBD1. J gave up 8 bases and V 8 bases, and 14 bases lay outside the gene matches. The CDR3 is 14 amino acids. CDR1 is MNHEY, CDR2 SMNVEV, per germline (reference sequence). The CDR3 DNA reads as TGTGCCAGCTCCAATTCCCCCGACAGGGCCGGCTACACCTTC. Protein sequence: CASSNSPDRAGYTF.

This clonotype has more than one count but fewer than ten. CDR3 in amino acids: CASSQDGGGGTDTQYF. The CDR3 DNA reads TGCGCCAGCAGCCAAGATGGTGGCGGGGGGACAGATACGCAGTATTTT. The chain recombines TRBV4-1 with TRBJ2-3, with 8 bases matching TRBD2. Germline assignment: CDR1 MGHRA and CDR2 YSYEKL. V shed 0 bases and J 3 bases; nucleotides not matched to a gene: 5. The CDR3 sequence is 16 residues long.

This clonotype has at least ten counts. The V gene is TRBV6-2 or TRBV6-3, the J gene TRBJ1-6; 7 nucleotides agree with TRBD1. Germline-derived CDR1 and CDR2 are MNHEY and SVGEGT. Trimming took 4 bases from V and 7 from J; bases not matched to a gene: 7. This CDR3 region has 15 residues. DNA of the CDR3: TGTGCCAGCAGTTTGACAGGGTTTCGGAATTCACCCCTCCACTTT. This gives the protein CASSLTGFRNSPLHF.

This clonotype was recorded a few times. This rearrangement joins TRBV19 to TRBJ1-5, with D possibly matching TRBD1 (6 bases). Deletions cut 5 bases from V and 3 bases from J, with 11 bases between. Germline V gene data show CDR1 as LNHDA and CDR2 as SQIVND (reference sequence). This CDR3 is built from 14 residues. DNA for the CDR3: TGTGCCAGTAGTGAGACAGGTTACAATCAGCCCCAGCATTTT. It translates to CASSETGYNQPQHF.

This clonotype was picked up many times. The rearrangement uses TRBV5-1 and TRBJ2-5; D not resolved. From germline, CDR1 is SGHRS and CDR2 YFSETQ. The length of the CDR3 is 13 residues. Trimming stripped 4 bases from V and 4 bases from J, with 11 bases between. CDR3: CASSPRTGETQYF. The CDR3 DNA reads TGCGCCAGCAGCCCCCGTACCGGAGAGACCCAGTACTTC.

This clonotype was picked up many times. The rearrangement links TRBV28 to TRBJ2-4, with TRBD2 identical over 8 bases. From germline, CDR1 is MDHEN and CDR2 SYDVKM. The CDR3 covers 15 residues. The V gene end was trimmed by 2 bases and the J gene end by 5 bases; junction bases not matched to a gene: 5. CDR3 nucleotide sequence: TGTGCCAGCAGTTTACGACTAGCGAAGGAAAACATTCAGTACTTC. Protein sequence: CASSLRLAKENIQYF.

In its sample, this clonotype was seen many times. The chain employs TRBV6-2 or TRBV6-3 and TRBJ2-1; 7 bases are shared with TRBD1. Germline V gene lookup returns CDR1 MNHEY and CDR2 SVGEGT. The CDR3 has 14 residues. V was pared by 9 bases and J by 5 bases, with 10 bases of the junction left unmatched. The CDR3 sequence is CASWAGGENNEQFF. CDR3 DNA sequence: TGTGCCAGTTGGGCAGGGGGAGAAAACAATGAGCAGTTCTTC.

This clonotype has just a few counts. V usage is TRBV6-2 or TRBV6-3 and J usage is TRBJ1-3; D not resolved. Germline CDR1 is MNHEY and CDR2 is SVGEGT. With 8 bases removed from V and 4 bases from J, the gap between germline ends came to 12 bases. The CDR3 runs 13 residues. In DNA, the CDR3 is TGTGCCAGCTTTCGGCCCTTGGGAAACACCATATATTTT. Translated, it gives CASFRPLGNTIYF.